A selection of T cell receptor beta chains follows, all from one sample in a study of T-cell reconstitution after alpha-beta-depleted transplantation in children. From the PCR reads, TCRdb called clonotypes with MiXCR, one entry per CDR3 protein. The sample shows approximately 27,000 distinct CDR3 sequences, 15% to 20% of them seen only once. The sequences come from PBMCs, mostly from graft donor cells, collected 60 days after TCRalphabeta/CD19-depleted stem cell transplant. The origin of the receptors is a male patient between 2 and 9 years old who had a stem cell transplant for acute lymphoblastic leukemia, so the T cells may come from the graft donor. Both conserved end residues are part of each CDR3. A D gene is named only where the DNA matches it firmly. Size is stated for part of the rows, as once, few or many counts, or as a class when the clone is expanded.

j_call,d_call,v_call,clone_size,cdr3_aa,cdr3_nt
TRBJ2-7,TRBD2,TRBV29-1,.,CSVPKSADGLAGGPYEQYF,TGCAGCGTCCCAAAATCCGCGGACGGACTAGCGGGAGGACCCTACGAGCAGTACTTC
TRBJ2-2,.,TRBV12-3/TRBV12-4,.,CASSTSGSYTGELFF,TGTGCCAGCAGTACGTCAGGGAGTTACACCGGGGAGCTGTTTTTT
TRBJ2-1,TRBD2,TRBV7-7,few,CASSPRLIAGGDEQFF,TGTGCCAGCAGCCCCCGTTTAATAGCGGGAGGGGATGAGCAGTTCTTC
TRBJ2-1,TRBD2,TRBV2,once,CACSRSGGAVLYNEQFF,TGTGCCTGCAGTCGAAGCGGGGGCGCCGTTCTCTACAATGAGCAGTTCTTC
TRBJ2-1,.,TRBV18,many,CASSPPGRENYNEQFF,TGTGCCAGCTCACCACCAGGACGGGAAAATTACAATGAGCAGTTCTTC
TRBJ2-1,TRBD1,TRBV7-7,many,CASSLFEGGEQFF,TGTGCTAGCAGCTTATTTGAAGGGGGCGAGCAGTTCTTC
TRBJ1-1,.,TRBV11-3,few,CASSPAIGNEAFF,TGTGCCAGCAGCCCCGCGATTGGGAACGAAGCTTTCTTT
TRBJ2-4,.,TRBV6-2/TRBV6-3,few,CASSYDGPGTWGNIQYF,TGTGCCAGCAGTTACGATGGTCCTGGGACGTGGGGAAACATTCAGTACTTC
TRBJ2-5,.,TRBV29-1,many,CSARRGETQYF,TGCAGCGCCCGGAGGGGAGAGACCCAGTACTTC
TRBJ2-5,.,TRBV7-9,.,CASSRLTNTQETQYF,TGTGCCAGCAGCAGACTAACTAATACTCAAGAGACCCAGTACTTC
TRBJ2-5,.,TRBV11-2,.,CASSRLPRQNPKETQYF,TGTGCCAGCAGCCGTCTGCCCCGACAGAACCCAAAAGAGACCCAGTACTTC
TRBJ1-3,.,TRBV10-2,few,CASSDSTGPGNTIYF,TGCGCCAGCAGTGACTCGACAGGACCTGGAAACACCATATATTTT
TRBJ2-2,.,TRBV7-3,many,CASSPGLGTGELFF,TGTGCCAGCAGCCCCGGGTTGGGGACCGGGGAGCTGTTTTTT
TRBJ2-5,TRBD2,TRBV6-2/TRBV6-3,few,CASSPGAGAGETQYF,TGTGCCAGCAGTCCCGGAGCGGGAGCGGGGGAGACCCAGTACTTC
TRBJ2-1,TRBD2,TRBV6-2/TRBV6-3,.,CASQTSGSANEQFF,TGTGCCAGCCAGACTAGCGGGAGTGCTAATGAGCAGTTCTTC
TRBJ2-2,TRBD1,TRBV12-3/TRBV12-4,many,CASSRGQTTGELFF,TGTGCCAGCAGTCGGGGACAGACTACCGGGGAGCTGTTTTTT
TRBJ1-5,TRBD1,TRBV6-5,.,CASSQGGQPQHF,TGTGCCAGCAGTCAGGGGGGTCAGCCCCAGCATTTT
TRBJ2-7,TRBD2,TRBV20-1,many,CSIRLAGGSYEQYF,TGCAGTATAAGGCTAGCGGGAGGTTCCTACGAGCAGTACTTC
TRBJ2-7,.,TRBV7-9,many,CASSLVRQHNEQYF,TGTGCCAGCAGCTTAGTTCGGCAGCATAACGAGCAGTACTTC
TRBJ1-2,.,TRBV7-2,many,CASSLNVGPGAGYTF,TGTGCCAGCAGCTTAAATGTCGGTCCGGGGGCTGGCTACACCTTC
TRBJ2-7,TRBD2,TRBV13,few,CASSPGLRGLAGTYEQYF,TGTGCCAGCAGCCCGGGGCTTCGGGGACTAGCGGGAACCTACGAGCAGTACTTC
TRBJ2-1,TRBD1,TRBV6-1,.,CASTLGTGVDEQFF,TGTGCCAGCACTCTCGGGACAGGGGTCGATGAGCAGTTCTTC
TRBJ1-5,.,TRBV12-3/TRBV12-4,many,CAKRGTGNQPQHF,TGTGCCAAAAGGGGTACGGGGAATCAGCCCCAGCATTTT
TRBJ2-5,.,TRBV10-2,many,CASSSARRETQYF,TGCGCCAGCAGTTCAGCTAGGAGGGAGACCCAGTACTTC
TRBJ2-6,.,TRBV29-1,few,CSVDTTTSSGANVLTF,TGCAGCGTTGACACGACAACGAGCTCTGGGGCCAACGTCCTGACTTTC
TRBJ2-4,.,TRBV21-1,.,CASSTSPKENIQYF,TGTGCCAGCAGCACGTCCCCTAAAGAAAACATTCAGTACTTC
TRBJ1-1,.,TRBV27,few,CASGRSGGAEAFF,TGTGCCAGCGGTCGAAGCGGAGGGGCTGAAGCTTTCTTT
TRBJ2-7,.,TRBV7-8,few,CASSFGGRREQYF,TGTGCCAGCAGCTTCGGGGGGCGGCGCGAGCAGTACTTC
TRBJ1-2,.,TRBV6-1,many,CASAGSGGGHPYGYTF,TGTGCCAGCGCCGGCTCAGGTGGGGGACATCCTTACGGCTACACCTTC
TRBJ2-4,.,TRBV10-3,.,CAIRRQGCRAKNIQYF,TGTGCCATCAGACGGCAGGGATGCCGGGCCAAAAACATTCAGTACTTC
TRBJ1-2,.,TRBV18,.,CASSKERVKGYGYTF,TGTGCCAGCTCGAAGGAGCGGGTAAAGGGCTATGGCTACACCTTC
TRBJ2-7,.,TRBV7-9,.,CASSPKGTAPPYEQYF,TGTGCCAGCAGCCCCAAAGGGACGGCACCACCCTACGAGCAGTACTTC
TRBJ1-5,.,TRBV20-1,.,CSARYLHSNQPQHF,TGCAGTGCTAGATACCTCCATAGCAATCAGCCCCAGCATTTT
TRBJ1-2,.,TRBV5-1,few,CASSPGMLYGYTF,TGCGCCAGCAGCCCGGGGATGCTCTATGGCTACACCTTC
TRBJ2-3,TRBD1,TRBV11-1,.,CASSTRDRTLTDTQYF,TGTGCCAGCAGCACCCGGGACAGGACATTAACAGATACGCAGTATTTT
TRBJ2-7,.,TRBV4-3,.,CASGRGGGVNEQYF,TGCGCCAGCGGCCGGGGTGGAGGGGTAAACGAGCAGTACTTC
TRBJ1-1,.,TRBV20-1,few,CSASKGGTEAFF,TGCAGTGCTTCGAAGGGGGGCACTGAAGCTTTCTTT
TRBJ1-1,.,TRBV20-1,.,CSARGQLNTEAFF,TGCAGTGCTAGAGGACAACTAAACACTGAAGCTTTCTTT
TRBJ2-2,.,TRBV3-1,.,CASSQALTGELFF,TGTGCCAGCAGCCAAGCACTCACCGGGGAGCTGTTTTTT
TRBJ1-6,.,TRBV9,.,CASSLGGGGSYNSPLHF,TGTGCCAGCAGCCTGGGGGGGGGTGGATCCTATAATTCACCCCTCCACTTT
TRBJ2-2,TRBD2,TRBV7-6,many,CASSFLSGTSGSGELFF,TGTGCCAGCAGCTTTCTTTCTGGGACTAGCGGTTCCGGGGAGCTGTTTTTT